This T cell receptor (beta chain) was recorded in a study of shared clonotypes between healthy human individuals. Repertoires were generated with immunoSEQ multiplex PCR, while TCRdb's copy carries only in-frame clones and drops some. The sample contains 470,000 or so clones, around 80% of which appear only once. Germline V gives CDR1 MNHNS, CDR2 SASEGT. The CDR3 sequence is 14 residues long. Trimming removed 6 bases from V and 2 bases from J; junction bases left unmatched: 4. The TCR comes from a woman aged 40 to 50 in good health. Some clones in this sample may be carry-over from other donors' samples. The rearrangement uses TRBV6-1 and TRBJ1-2; 9 nucleotides align to TRBD1. The sequenced material came from PBMCs. Written as DNA, the CDR3 is TGTGCCAGCAGCGAACAGGGGGCGAACTATGGCTACACCTTC. This codes for CASSEQGANYGYTF.